These 30 T cell receptor beta chains were all obtained from the same sample, sequenced in a study of cytomegalovirus exposure and HLA in healthy donors. A multiplex PCR was run with 60 Vbeta primers and 13 Jbeta primers. Only in-frame clones appear in the TCRdb table, and some are missing; sequencing was by immunoSEQ multiplex PCR. The sample lists some 95,000 clones, 69% seen once, with over 1% in the top ten. Sequencing was performed on PBMCs. These TCRs come from a female donor in good health and CMV-seronegative.

This clone was recorded a few times. This chain links TRBV30 with TRBJ1-1; maybe TRBD1 (5 bases). The V end lost 0 bases, the J end lost 10 bases, and 15 bases lay between the germline ends. Germline V gene data show CDR1 as GTSNPN and CDR2 as SVGIG (reference sequence). This CDR3 comprises 13 residues. In nucleotides, the CDR3 is TGTGCCTGGAGTGTACGTGCCTTAAGGGGAGCTTTCTTT. It codes for CAWSVRALRGAFF.

A single count supports this clone. This chain connects TRBV28 to TRBJ1-1; D remains ambiguous. The CDR3 consists of 10 residues. The V gene lost 5 bases and the J gene lost 14 bases, with 12 bases spanning the gap. Germline assignment: CDR1 MDHEN and CDR2 SYDVKM. DNA for the CDR3: TGTGCCAGCAGTCGTTCGGTCGTATTCTTT. Translation gives CASSRSVVFF.

The chain is built from TRBV5-1 and TRBJ1-3; D call uncertain. This CDR3 comprises 15 residues. Per germline, CDR1 SGHRS and CDR2 YFSETQ. The ends were cut back, 4 bases at V and 1 base at J, with 12 bases in the middle. CDR3 sequence reads: CASSNPGRSGNTIYF. CDR3 DNA sequence: TGCGCCAGCAGCAACCCGGGGAGGTCTGGAAACACCATATATTTT.

V is TRBV5-1 and J is TRBJ2-3; perhaps TRBD1 as D (5 bases). This CDR3 has 19 residues. In germline, CDR1 is SGHRS, CDR2 YFSETQ. Trimming left V 0 bases short and J 4 bases short, with 24 bases between. Here the CDR3 DNA reads TGCGCCAGCAGCTTGGGACAGTTAGAAATCTTGTTCGACGCAGATACGCAGTATTTT. This translates into CASSLGQLEILFDADTQYF.

V gene TRBV6-5 combines with J gene TRBJ1-1; 10 nucleotides align to TRBD1. This CDR3 is 16 amino acids long. V shed 4 bases and J 1 base; nucleotides not matched to a gene: 6. Germline CDR1 reads MNHEY; CDR2 reads SVGAGI. The CDR3 DNA follows: TGTGCCAGCAGTTCGACCGGGACAGGGGCGAACACTGAAGCTTTCTTT. It yields the protein CASSSTGTGANTEAFF.

The rearrangement links TRBV7-6 to TRBJ2-1, with 12 bases lining up with TRBD2. V shed 0 bases, J shed 3 bases, and the junction held 6 bases outside the gene matches. The V gene's germline CDR1 is SGHVS and CDR2 FNYEAQ. This CDR3 is 18 amino acids long. The CDR3 region is CASSLATSGRDYYNEQFF. The CDR3 bases are TGTGCCAGCAGCTTAGCGACTAGCGGGAGAGACTACTACAATGAGCAGTTCTTC.

The rearrangement links TRBV10-3 to TRBJ1-1, with D maybe TRBD1 (6 bases). Trimming removed 3 bases from V and 7 bases from J, with 15 bases in between. The CDR3 runs to 14 residues. Germline V gives CDR1 ENHRY, CDR2 SYGVKD. The chain's CDR3 is CAISEGRGDNEAFF. Written as DNA, the CDR3 is TGTGCCATCAGTGAAGGCAGGGGCGATAATGAAGCTTTCTTT.

The V and J genes are TRBV11-2 and TRBJ2-5, with unresolved D. Germline CDR1 reads SGHAT; CDR2 reads FQNNGV. The V and J ends lost 3 bases and 3 bases respectively, with 8 bases between them. The CDR3 consists of 13 residues. CDR3 DNA: TGTGCCAGCAGCTTTGAAGAGGAAGAGACCCAGTACTTC. It specifies CASSFEEEETQYF.

V and J are TRBV21-1 and TRBJ2-3; the DNA was not used to check the table's D call, TRBD2. TRBV21-1 is assigned pseudogene status. The CDR3 length is 11 residues. The CDR3 sequence: CASQEGDTQYF. CDR3 DNA sequence: TGTGCCAGTCAGGAGGGCGATACGCAGTATTTT.

This clone occurred once. The J gene is TRBJ2-1, the V gene TRBV5-6; TRBD1 matches at 7 bases. CDR1 SGHDT and CDR2 YYEEEE come from the germline V gene. The trim removed 4 bases at V and 8 bases at J, leaving 3 bases unmatched. CDR3 length equals 12 residues. The CDR3 loop reads CASSRGQDEQFF. Written as DNA, the CDR3 is TGTGCCAGCAGCAGGGGGCAGGATGAGCAGTTCTTC. The whole variable domain, filled in from reference TRBV5-6 and TRBJ2-1, reads DAGVTQSPTHLIKTRGQQVTLRCSPKSGHDTVSWYQQALGQGPQFIFQYYEEEERQRGNFPDRFSGHQFPNYSSELNVNALLLGDSALYLCASSRGQDEQFFGPGTRLTVL.

This clone came up a few times. This rearrangement joins TRBV6-4 to TRBJ2-1; no clear D gene. CDR1 MRHNA and CDR2 SNTAGT come from the germline V gene. The length of the CDR3 is 13 residues. The ends were cut back, 4 bases at V and 3 bases at J, with 7 bases in the middle. The CDR3 DNA is TGTGCCAGCAGTGGTGATAGCTACAATGAGCAGTTCTTC. As protein: CASSGDSYNEQFF.

The J gene is TRBJ2-5, the V gene TRBV4-3; 12 positions agree with TRBD2. Germline trimming cut 0 bases from V and 5 bases from J; bases unmatched to any gene: 1. There are 15 residues in the CDR3. Germline V gene data show CDR1 as LGHNA and CDR2 as YSLEER. The CDR3 region has the DNA TGCGCCAGCAGCCAAGATACTAGCGGGGGGGAGACCCAGTACTTC. It encodes CASSQDTSGGETQYF.

This clone has only a few counts. V is TRBV9 and J is TRBJ1-5; 7 bases match TRBD1. Germline trimming cut 3 bases from V and 0 bases from J; bases unmatched to any gene: 6. Germline CDR1 reads SGDLS; CDR2 reads YYNGEE. CDR3 length equals 16 residues. CDR3 residues: CASSAGTDLSNQPQHF. CDR3 DNA: TGTGCCAGCAGCGCCGGGACAGATCTTAGCAATCAGCCCCAGCATTTT.

The chain combines TRBV2 with TRBJ2-3, with 15 positions matching TRBD2. V was pared by 6 bases and J by 6 bases, with 4 bases of the junction left unmatched. The CDR3 runs to 15 residues. Germline V gene lookup returns CDR1 SNHLY and CDR2 FYNNEI. The CDR3 spells CASRPGLAGGDTQYF. CDR3 nucleotides: TGTGCCAGCAGACCCGGACTAGCGGGAGGGGATACGCAGTATTTT.

A note on this clone: At one of its ends the junction is not consistent with the germline gene, which may arise from a read error. The rearrangement links TRBV2 to TRBJ1-5; TRBD1 matches at 9 bases. The germline V gene encodes CDR1 SNHLY and CDR2 FYNNEI. The length of the CDR3 is 14 residues. The DNA of the CDR3 is TGTGCCAGCAGAGGGACAGGGAGGAATCAGCCCCGGCATTTT. Residues: CASRGTGRNQPRHF.

The chain couples TRBV13 to TRBJ2-3, with 10 positions matching TRBD1. Trimming removed 5 bases from V and 4 bases from J; junction bases left unmatched: 6. This CDR3 region has 15 residues. Germline assignment: CDR1 PRHDT and CDR2 FYEKMQ (reference sequence). The CDR3, as DNA: TGTGCCAGCAGCACGGACAGGGGGGTAGCAGATACGCAGTATTTT. This codes for CASSTDRGVADTQYF. Complete variable domain (other parts from reference TRBV13 and TRBJ2-3): AAGVIQSPRHLIKEKRETATLKCYPIPRHDTVYWYQQGPGQDPQFLISFYEKMQSDKGSIPDRFSAQQFSDYHSELNMSSLELGDSALYFCASSTDRGVADTQYFGPGTRLTVL.

This chain connects TRBV20-1 to TRBJ1-1, with no clear D. Trimming stripped 1 base from V and 7 bases from J, with 7 bases between. Per the germline V gene, CDR1 is DFQATT and CDR2 is SNEGSKA (reference sequence). This CDR3 has 11 residues. The CDR3 DNA reads as TGCAGTGCTAGAGGAGAGAGTGAAGCTTTCTTT. Translating gives CSARGESEAFF.

The DNA of the CDR3 is TGTGCCAGCAGCCCTAGCGGTGGAGATTTCAACGAGCAGTACTTC. This gives the protein CASSPSGGDFNEQYF. The genes are TRBV7-3 and TRBJ2-7; 7 bases map to TRBD2. The junction had 12 bases not matched to a gene; V was cut back by 5 bases and J by 5 bases. The CDR3 sequence is 15 residues long. Germline V gene sequence: CDR1 SGHTA, CDR2 FQGTGA.

J is TRBJ1-6 and V is TRBV5-1; TRBD1 matches 9 bases. The J segment lost 7 bases and the V segment lost 4 bases, leaving 6 bases of the junction unmatched. This CDR3 comprises 15 residues. In germline, CDR1 is SGHRS, CDR2 YFSETQ. CDR3 in amino acids: CASSIQGASNSPLHF. In nucleotides, the CDR3 is TGCGCCAGCAGCATACAGGGGGCGTCGAATTCACCCCTCCACTTT.

V and J are TRBV19 and TRBJ1-1; 9 bases agree with TRBD1. The CDR3 sequence is 14 residues long. Germline CDR1 LNHDA, CDR2 SQIVND (reference sequence). V was pared by 7 bases and J by 1 base, with 4 bases of the junction left unmatched. Written as DNA, the CDR3 is TGTGCCAGTACACACAGGGGGCAGAACACTGAAGCTTTCTTT. Translation: CASTHRGQNTEAFF. Complete variable domain (other parts from reference TRBV19 and TRBJ1-1): DGGITQSPKYLFRKEGQNVTLSCEQNLNHDAMYWYRQDPGQGLRLIYYSQIVNDFQKGDIAEGYSVSREKKESFPLTVTSAQKNPTAFYLCASTHRGQNTEAFFGQGTRLTVV.

This clone was detected a few times. This sample also contains other DNA sequences that code for the same CDR3. The chain has TRBV6-5 and TRBJ1-2; D might be TRBD1 (6 bases). There are 13 residues in the CDR3. CDR1 is MNHEY and CDR2 is SVGAGI in the germline V gene. The V and J ends lost 0 bases and 5 bases respectively, with 7 bases between them. The CDR3 bases are TGTGCCAGCAGTTACTCCGGACAGTATGGCTACACCTTC. This translates into CASSYSGQYGYTF.

This clone was detected only once. The CDR3 region is CASSLSGDSEAFF. CDR3 nucleotides: TGCGCCAGCAGCTTGTCGGGTGATTCTGAAGCTTTCTTT. V and J are TRBV5-1 and TRBJ1-1; D unresolved. V was pared by 1 base and J by 6 bases, with 10 bases between. Germline V gives CDR1 SGHRS, CDR2 YFSETQ. The CDR3 length is 13 residues.

The chain is built from TRBV7-8 and TRBJ2-1; D perhaps matches TRBD2 (6 bases). V was clipped by 3 bases and J by 0 bases, with 6 bases between them. The germline gives CDR1 SGHVS, CDR2 FQNEAQ. This CDR3 spans 14 amino acids. The CDR3 nucleotides are TGTGCCAGCAGCTTCGGGAGCTCCTACAATGAGCAGTTCTTC. The encoded protein is CASSFGSSYNEQFF. The full variable domain, with the rest looked up from reference TRBV7-8 and TRBJ2-1, is GAGVSQSPRYKVAKRGQDVALRCDPISGHVSLFWYQQALGQGPEFLTYFQNEAQLDKSGLPSDRFFAERPEGSVSTLKIQRTQQEDSAVYLCASSFGSSYNEQFFGPGTRLTVL.

The CDR3 loop reads CASSGAPEKLFF. CDR3 DNA sequence: TGTGCCTCTTCAGGGGCACCCGAAAAACTGTTTTTT. V usage is TRBV30 and J usage is TRBJ1-4; a weak D match, TRBD1 (6 bases). V lost 7 bases, J lost 8 bases, and 14 bases lay in between. Germline CDR1 GTSNPN, CDR2 SVGIG (reference sequence). The CDR3 sequence is 12 residues long.

V is TRBV19 and J is TRBJ2-5; D remains unclear. The tail of the sequence fits TRBJ2-7 better, so the J call may be wrong. CDR3 length: 14 residues. From germline, CDR1 is LNHDA and CDR2 SQIVND (reference sequence). The CDR3 reads CASSMGQLPYEQYF. The CDR3 DNA reads TGTGCCAGTAGTATGGGCCAACTCCCCTACGAGCAGTACTTC.

V is TRBV25-1 and J is TRBJ2-5, with a weak D call TRBD2 (6 bases). V lost 3 bases and J 0 bases, leaving 17 bases between the germline ends. The CDR3 sequence is 17 residues long. In germline, CDR1 is MGHDK, CDR2 SYGVNS. CDR3 amino acids: CASSDRRSGGNQETQYF. The DNA for the CDR3 is TGTGCCAGCAGTGATAGGCGCAGTGGGGGGAACCAAGAGACCCAGTACTTC.

The chain recombines TRBV6-6 with TRBJ2-7; perhaps TRBD1 as D (6 bases). The germline V gene encodes CDR1 MNHNY and CDR2 SVGAGI (reference sequence). V was trimmed by 2 bases and J by 2 bases, leaving 16 bases between them. The CDR3 runs to 16 residues. The CDR3 sequence: CASSYRQDVSTYEQYF. The CDR3, as DNA: TGTGCCAGCAGTTACAGACAGGATGTTTCCACCTACGAGCAGTACTTC.

V and J are TRBV25-1 and TRBJ1-2; D is perhaps TRBD1 (6 bases). Trimming took off 8 bases at V and 5 bases at J, with 18 bases between the two ends. From germline, CDR1 is MGHDK and CDR2 SYGVNS. The length of the CDR3 is 14 residues. CDR3 sequence (DNA): TGTGCCAGCTTTACAGGGTACCCCGGGTATGGCTACACCTTC. This encodes CASFTGYPGYGYTF.

In this sample, this clone turned up once. The rearrangement joins TRBV7-8 to TRBJ2-7; TRBD1 matches 8 bases. CDR1 is SGHVS and CDR2 is FQNEAQ in the germline V gene. Trimming cost V 5 bases and J 0 bases; bases outside gene matches: 6. This CDR3 has 15 residues. The CDR3 loop reads CASSTGQASSYEQYF. The CDR3 DNA follows: TGTGCCAGCAGCACGGGACAGGCGAGCTCCTACGAGCAGTACTTC.

This clone was picked up one time. The V and J genes are TRBV27 and TRBJ2-1, with D perhaps TRBD2 (7 bases). V lost 3 bases and J lost 2, with 11 bases in between. From germline, CDR1 is MNHEY and CDR2 SMNVEV (reference sequence). The CDR3 extends over 15 amino acids. The CDR3 region is CASSLTGGPYNEQFF. The CDR3 DNA reads TGTGCCAGCAGTTTGACGGGGGGCCCCTACAATGAGCAGTTCTTC.